The clone carrying this T cell receptor beta chain was seen a few times. The target antigen is unknown. This sample is drawn from a study of T-cell reconstitution after alpha-beta-depleted transplantation in children. Study outcomes and limitations: By one year post-transplant, T-cell counts and diversity largely arose from T cells that were newly produced. Roughly two months post-transplant, alpha-beta T cells reportedly originated from several hundred graft clones that had expanded. TCRbeta diversity was high at day 60 in some patients (a result of surviving recipient T cells and thymic progenitors).

TCRbeta library preparation incorporated unique molecular identifiers. TCRdb re-derived calls from the PCR reads in MiXCR, one entry per CDR3 protein. Of around 140,000 distinct CDR3 sequences listed, 8% to 10% are singletons. Germline CDR1 DFQATT, CDR2 SNEGSKA (reference sequence). This CDR3 spans 15 amino acids. The germline V and J ends were trimmed by 0 bases and 6 bases, with 15 bases remaining between them. Material: PBMCs, mostly from graft donor cells, obtained 180 days after TCRalphabeta/CD19-depleted stem cell transplant. The chain is built from TRBV20-1 and TRBJ2-1, with D perhaps matching TRBD2 (6 bases). This receptor was taken from a female patient aged 2-15 years who had a stem cell transplant for congenital amegakaryocytic thrombocytopenia, so the T cells may come from the graft donor. The CDR3 here is CSARDFRWGGNEQFF. CDR3 bases: TGCAGTGCTAGAGATTTCCGGTGGGGAGGCAATGAGCAGTTCTTC.